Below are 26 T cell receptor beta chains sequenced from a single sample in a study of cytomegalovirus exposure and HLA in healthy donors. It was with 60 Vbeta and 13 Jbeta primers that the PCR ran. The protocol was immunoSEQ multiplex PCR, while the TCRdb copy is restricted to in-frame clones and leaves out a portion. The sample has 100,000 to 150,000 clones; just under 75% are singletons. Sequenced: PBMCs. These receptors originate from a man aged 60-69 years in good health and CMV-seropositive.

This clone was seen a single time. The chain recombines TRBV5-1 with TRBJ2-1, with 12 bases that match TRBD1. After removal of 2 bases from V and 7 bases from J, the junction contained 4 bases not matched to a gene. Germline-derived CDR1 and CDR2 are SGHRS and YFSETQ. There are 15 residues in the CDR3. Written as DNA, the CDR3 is TGCGCCAGCAGCTTCAGGGACAGGGGGCAAAATGAGCAGTTCTTC. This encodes CASSFRDRGQNEQFF. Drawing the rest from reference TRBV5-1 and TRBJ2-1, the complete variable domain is KAGVTQTPRYLIKTRGQQVTLSCSPISGHRSVSWYQQTPGQGLQFLFEYFSETQRNKGNFPGRFSGRQFSNSRSEMNVSTLELGDSALYLCASSFRDRGQNEQFFGPGTRLTVL.

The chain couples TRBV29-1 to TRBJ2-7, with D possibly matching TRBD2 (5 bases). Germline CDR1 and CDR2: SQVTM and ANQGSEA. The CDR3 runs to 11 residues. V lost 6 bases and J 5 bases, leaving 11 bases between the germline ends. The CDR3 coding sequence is TGCAGCGTGATAGGACTTCACGAGCAGTACTTC. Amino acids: CSVIGLHEQYF.

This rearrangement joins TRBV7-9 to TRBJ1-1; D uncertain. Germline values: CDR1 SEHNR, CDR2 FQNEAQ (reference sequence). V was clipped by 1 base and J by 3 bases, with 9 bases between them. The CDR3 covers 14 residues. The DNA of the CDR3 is TGTGCCAGCAGCTTAGAACTGTCATACACTGAAGCTTTCTTT. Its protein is CASSLELSYTEAFF.

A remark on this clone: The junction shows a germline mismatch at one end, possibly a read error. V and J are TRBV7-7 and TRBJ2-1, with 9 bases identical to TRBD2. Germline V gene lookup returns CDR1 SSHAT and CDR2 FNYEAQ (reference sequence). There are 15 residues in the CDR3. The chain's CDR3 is CASSFRASGENEQFF. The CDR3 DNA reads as TGTGCTAGCAGCTTTAGGGCTAGCGGGGAAAATGAGCAGTTCTTC.

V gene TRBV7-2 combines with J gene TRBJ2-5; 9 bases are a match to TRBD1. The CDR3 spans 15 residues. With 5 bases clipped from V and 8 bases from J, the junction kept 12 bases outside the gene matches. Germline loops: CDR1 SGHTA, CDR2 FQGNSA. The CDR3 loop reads CASSESSGTGFTQYF. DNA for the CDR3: TGTGCCAGCAGCGAATCCAGCGGGACAGGGTTTACCCAGTACTTC.

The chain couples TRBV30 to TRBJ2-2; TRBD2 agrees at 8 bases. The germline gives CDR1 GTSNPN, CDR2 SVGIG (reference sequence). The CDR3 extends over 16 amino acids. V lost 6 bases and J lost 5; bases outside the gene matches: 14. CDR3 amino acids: CACPPPGREGTGELFF. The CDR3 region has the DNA TGTGCCTGTCCGCCCCCGGGACGGGAGGGGACCGGGGAGCTGTTTTTT.

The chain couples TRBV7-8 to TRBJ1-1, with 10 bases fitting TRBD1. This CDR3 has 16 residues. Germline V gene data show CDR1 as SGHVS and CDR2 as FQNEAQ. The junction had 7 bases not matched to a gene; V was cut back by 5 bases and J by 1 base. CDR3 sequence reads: CASSNRQGAPNTEAFF. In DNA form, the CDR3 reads TGTGCCAGCAGCAACCGACAGGGGGCGCCGAACACTGAAGCTTTCTTT. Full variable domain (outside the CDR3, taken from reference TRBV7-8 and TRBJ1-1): GAGVSQSPRYKVAKRGQDVALRCDPISGHVSLFWYQQALGQGPEFLTYFQNEAQLDKSGLPSDRFFAERPEGSVSTLKIQRTQQEDSAVYLCASSNRQGAPNTEAFFGQGTRLTVV.

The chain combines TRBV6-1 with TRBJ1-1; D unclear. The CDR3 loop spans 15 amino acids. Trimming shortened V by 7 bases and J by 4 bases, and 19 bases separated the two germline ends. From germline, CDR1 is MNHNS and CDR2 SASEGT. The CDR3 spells CASTPRRGIGTEAFF. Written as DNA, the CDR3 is TGTGCCAGCACCCCCAGGCGCGGGATAGGCACTGAAGCTTTCTTT.

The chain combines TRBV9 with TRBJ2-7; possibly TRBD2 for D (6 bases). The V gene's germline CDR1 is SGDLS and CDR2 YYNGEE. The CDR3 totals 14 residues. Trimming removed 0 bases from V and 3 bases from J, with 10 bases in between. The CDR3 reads CASSVDPGGYEQYF. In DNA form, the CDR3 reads TGTGCCAGCAGCGTAGATCCCGGGGGCTACGAGCAGTACTTC.

The chain's CDR3 is CASSQPRDNSPLHF. CDR3 bases: TGTGCCAGCAGCCAACCGAGAGATAATTCACCCCTCCACTTT. J is TRBJ1-6 and V is TRBV4-2; no clear D gene. The CDR3 is 14 amino acids. Per germline, CDR1 LGHNA and CDR2 YNFKEQ. V was shortened by 2 bases and J by 5 bases, with 7 bases between the two germline ends.

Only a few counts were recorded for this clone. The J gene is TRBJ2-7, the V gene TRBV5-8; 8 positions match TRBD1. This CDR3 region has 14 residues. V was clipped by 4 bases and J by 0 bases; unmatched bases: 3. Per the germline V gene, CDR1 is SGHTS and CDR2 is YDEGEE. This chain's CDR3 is CASSAGQASYEQYF. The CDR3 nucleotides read TGTGCCAGCAGCGCGGGACAGGCCTCCTACGAGCAGTACTTC.

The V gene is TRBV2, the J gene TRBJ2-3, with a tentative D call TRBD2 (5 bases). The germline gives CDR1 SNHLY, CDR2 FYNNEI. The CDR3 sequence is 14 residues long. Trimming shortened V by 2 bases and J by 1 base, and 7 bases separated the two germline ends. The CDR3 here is CASSERRGTDTQYF. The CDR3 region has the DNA TGTGCCAGCAGTGAAAGGCGGGGCACAGATACGCAGTATTTT.

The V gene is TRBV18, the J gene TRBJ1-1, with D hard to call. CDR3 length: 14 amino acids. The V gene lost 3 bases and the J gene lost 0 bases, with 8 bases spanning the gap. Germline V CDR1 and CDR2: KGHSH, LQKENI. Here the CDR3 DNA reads TGTGCCAGCTCACCGCGGGGAATGAACACTGAAGCTTTCTTT. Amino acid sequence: CASSPRGMNTEAFF.

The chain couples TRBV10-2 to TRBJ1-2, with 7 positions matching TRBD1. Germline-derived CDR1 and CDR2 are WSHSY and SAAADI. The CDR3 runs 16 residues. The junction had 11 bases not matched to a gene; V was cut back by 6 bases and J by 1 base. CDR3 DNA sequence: TGCGCCAGCAGCCAGTTTGGGACAGCGAGTAACTATGGCTACACCTTC. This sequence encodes CASSQFGTASNYGYTF.

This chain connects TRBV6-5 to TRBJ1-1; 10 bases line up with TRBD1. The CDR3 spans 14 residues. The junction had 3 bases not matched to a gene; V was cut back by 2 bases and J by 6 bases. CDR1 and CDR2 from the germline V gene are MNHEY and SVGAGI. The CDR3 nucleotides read TGTGCCAGCAGTTACCTGGACAGGGGGGCTGAAGCTTTCTTT. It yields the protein CASSYLDRGAEAFF.

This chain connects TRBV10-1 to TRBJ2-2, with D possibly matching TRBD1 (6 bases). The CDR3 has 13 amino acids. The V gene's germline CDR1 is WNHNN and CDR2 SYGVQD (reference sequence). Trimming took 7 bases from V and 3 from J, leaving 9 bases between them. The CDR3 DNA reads TGCGCCAGCAATGGACAGCACACCGGGGAGCTGTTTTTT. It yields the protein CASNGQHTGELFF.

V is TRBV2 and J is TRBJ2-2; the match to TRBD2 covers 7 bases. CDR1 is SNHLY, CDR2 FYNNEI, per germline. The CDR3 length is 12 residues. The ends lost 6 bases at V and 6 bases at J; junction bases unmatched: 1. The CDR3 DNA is TGTGCCAGCAGAGGACTAGCCGGGGAGCTGTTTTTT. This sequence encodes CASRGLAGELFF.

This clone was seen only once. The CDR3 is CASSLPGSNQPQHF. The DNA for the CDR3 is TGTGCCAGCAGTTTGCCGGGGTCCAATCAGCCCCAGCATTTT. The chain has TRBV28 and TRBJ1-5; D is ambiguous. V lost 3 bases, J lost 3 bases, and 9 bases lay in between. Germline assignment: CDR1 MDHEN and CDR2 SYDVKM. This CDR3 spans 14 amino acids.

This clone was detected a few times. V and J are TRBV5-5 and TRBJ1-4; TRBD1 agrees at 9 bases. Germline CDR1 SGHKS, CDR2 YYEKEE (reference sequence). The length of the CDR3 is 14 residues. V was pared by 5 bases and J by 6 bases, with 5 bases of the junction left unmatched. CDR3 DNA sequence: TGTGCCAGCAGGAGACAGGGGGGCGATGAAAAACTGTTTTTT. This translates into CASRRQGGDEKLFF.

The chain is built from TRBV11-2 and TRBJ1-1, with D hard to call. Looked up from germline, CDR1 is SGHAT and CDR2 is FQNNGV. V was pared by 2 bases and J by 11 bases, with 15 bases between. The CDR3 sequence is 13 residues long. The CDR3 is CASSLPQRREAFF. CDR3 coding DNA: TGTGCCAGCAGCTTACCGCAGCGACGAGAGGCTTTCTTT.

In nucleotides, the CDR3 is TGTGCCAGCAGCCTGGGACAGGGATTCGATACGCAGTATTTT. Translating it yields CASSLGQGFDTQYF. V and J are TRBV5-4 and TRBJ2-3; TRBD1 aligns across 9 bases. This CDR3 region has 14 residues. The V and J ends lost 4 bases and 6 bases, in that order; junction bases with no gene match: 6. Germline V gives CDR1 SGHNT, CDR2 YYREEE (reference sequence).

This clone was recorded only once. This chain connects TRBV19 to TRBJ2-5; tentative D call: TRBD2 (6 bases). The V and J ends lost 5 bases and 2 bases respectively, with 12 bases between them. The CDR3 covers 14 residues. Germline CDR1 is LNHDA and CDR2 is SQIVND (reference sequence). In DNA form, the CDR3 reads TGTGCCAGTAGTCCCAGGAGGGGACAAGAGACCCAGTACTTC. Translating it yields CASSPRRGQETQYF.

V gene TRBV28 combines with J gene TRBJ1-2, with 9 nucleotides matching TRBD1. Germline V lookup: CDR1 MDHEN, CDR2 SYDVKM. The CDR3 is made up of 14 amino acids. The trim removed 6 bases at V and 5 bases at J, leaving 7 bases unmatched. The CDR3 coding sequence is TGTGCCAGCAGCCAAATACAGGGGGCTTATGGCTACACCTTC. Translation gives CASSQIQGAYGYTF.

The CDR3 DNA reads as TGTGCCAGCAGCTTCCTCGACAGATCCTACGAGCAGTACTTC. It translates to CASSFLDRSYEQYF. The chain is built from TRBV5-8 and TRBJ2-7, with D tentatively TRBD1 (5 bases). Trimming took off 2 bases at V and 1 base at J, with 10 bases between the two ends. Germline assignment: CDR1 SGHTS and CDR2 YDEGEE. The CDR3 runs 14 residues. Complete variable domain (other parts from reference TRBV5-8 and TRBJ2-7): EAGVTQSPTHLIKTRGQQATLRCSPISGHTSVYWYQQALGLGLQFLLWYDEGEERNRGNFPPRFSGRQFPNYSSELNVNALELEDSALYLCASSFLDRSYEQYFGPGTRLTVT.

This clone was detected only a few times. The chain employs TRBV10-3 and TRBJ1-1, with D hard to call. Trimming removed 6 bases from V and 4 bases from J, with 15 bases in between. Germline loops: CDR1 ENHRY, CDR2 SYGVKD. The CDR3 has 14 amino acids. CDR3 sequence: CAIRETDLATEAFF. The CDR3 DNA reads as TGTGCCATCAGGGAAACAGACCTCGCCACTGAAGCTTTCTTT.

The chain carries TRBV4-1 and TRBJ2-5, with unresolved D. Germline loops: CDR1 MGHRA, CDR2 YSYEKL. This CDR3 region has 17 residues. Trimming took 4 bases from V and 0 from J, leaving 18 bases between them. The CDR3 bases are TGCGCCAGCAGCCCAACAAAGAAGGCAGACAACCAAGAGACCCAGTACTTC. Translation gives CASSPTKKADNQETQYF.